This T cell receptor (beta chain) was identified in a study of T cell responses to AZD1222 COVID-19 vaccine. This CDR3 comprises 17 residues. CDR1 is LGHNA and CDR2 is YNFKEQ in the germline V gene. The V end lost 0 bases, the J end lost 0 bases, and 15 bases lay between the germline ends. Method: immunoSEQ multiplex PCR; TCRdb's copy keeps in-frame clones and lacks some. The sample comprises about 140,000 clones, about nine tenths of which are singletons, and approximately 5.4% rests with the top ten. Sequencing used peripheral blood, obtained on day 0 of AZD1222 vaccination. The chain is built from TRBV4-2 and TRBJ2-7; D remains unclear. The sequence was collected from an adult in good health. CDR3 sequence: CASSQDLTRPSSYEQYF. CDR3 in DNA: TGTGCCAGCAGCCAAGACCTAACCCGACCGAGCTCCTACGAGCAGTACTTC.